These 9 T cell receptor beta chains were sequenced from one sample in a study of blood T cell repertoires in COVID-19 (dated by TCRdb to the early 2020s). Library construction relied on the immunoSEQ multiplex PCR assay. This is the immuneACCESS table as TCRdb keeps it, with only in-frame sequences that have V and J called. A part of the clones is gone; compared with another copy, unresolved V genes explain less than half, and the rest is unexplained. This sample comprises tens of thousands of clones, about 82% of them detected only once. The leading ten clones occupy about 26% of the sample. Input material: peripheral blood. These TCRs come from a woman at least 80 years old with acute or convalescent COVID-19.

V and J are TRBV14 and TRBJ1-6, with D maybe TRBD1 (6 bases). Germline CDR1 reads SGHDN; CDR2 reads FVKESK. The CDR3 sequence is 13 residues long. V lost 5 bases and J lost 7, with 9 bases in between. The CDR3 reads CASSVQGNSPLHF. CDR3 nucleotide sequence: TGTGCCAGCAGCGTCCAGGGGAATTCACCCCTCCACTTT.

This chain links TRBV19 with TRBJ1-3; TRBD1 aligns across 8 bases. CDR3 length: 17 residues. The V segment lost 5 bases and the J segment 0 bases; nucleotides outside the gene matches: 9. The germline V gene has CDR1 LNHDA and CDR2 SQIVND (reference sequence). The CDR3 bases are TGTGCCAGTAGTGGAGGACAGGGCCTTATCTCTGGAAACACCATATATTTT. Translating gives CASSGGQGLISGNTIYF. Complete variable domain (other parts from reference TRBV19 and TRBJ1-3): DGGITQSPKYLFRKEGQNVTLSCEQNLNHDAMYWYRQDPGQGLRLIYYSQIVNDFQKGDIAEGYSVSREKKESFPLTVTSAQKNPTAFYLCASSGGQGLISGNTIYFGEGSWLTVV.

CDR3 bases: TGTGCCAGCAGCGGACTGGGGGGTAGCCCAACTTTCGACTATGGCTACACCTTC. This codes for CASSGLGGSPTFDYGYTF. This rearrangement joins TRBV3-1 (or the pseudogene TRBV3-2) to TRBJ1-2; maybe TRBD1 (5 bases). Trimming took off 5 bases at V and 3 bases at J, with 25 bases between the two ends. This CDR3 has 18 residues. CDR1 and CDR2 from the germline V gene are LGHDT and YNNKEL (reference sequence).

V usage is TRBV28 and J usage is TRBJ1-1; D call uncertain. The CDR3 consists of 13 residues. The V gene's germline CDR1 is MDHEN and CDR2 SYDVKM. The V gene lost 5 bases and the J gene lost 3 bases, with 10 bases spanning the gap. CDR3 coding DNA: TGTGCCAGCAGTCCTAGAAGGTACACTGAAGCTTTCTTT. Its translation is CASSPRRYTEAFF.

This CDR3 is CASSGRDISYNEQFF. CDR3 nucleotides: TGTGCCAGCAGCGGCAGGGACATCTCCTACAATGAGCAGTTCTTC. V is TRBV7-6 and J is TRBJ2-1; TRBD1 might be the D (6 bases). This CDR3 contains 15 residues. Germline CDR1 and CDR2: SGHVS and FNYEAQ. Trimming stripped 5 bases from V and 0 bases from J, with 11 bases between. Full variable domain (remainder filled in from reference TRBV7-6 and TRBJ2-1): GAGVSQSPRYKVTKRGQDVALRCDPISGHVSLYWYRQALGQGPEFLTYFNYEAQQDKSGLPNDRFSAERPEGSISTLTIQRTEQRDSAMYRCASSGRDISYNEQFFGPGTRLTVL.

The CDR3: CASSEEAGGVGNTIYF. CDR3 bases: TGTGCCAGCAGTGAAGAAGCAGGGGGAGTCGGAAACACCATATATTTT. This sequence joins TRBV6-1 and TRBJ1-3; 7 bases map to TRBD1. Trimming removed 1 base from V and 4 bases from J; junction bases left unmatched: 7. The CDR3 has 16 amino acids. Germline lookup yields CDR1 MNHNS and CDR2 SASEGT.

CDR3 amino acids: CATSDLRTGRSNSPLHF. The DNA of the CDR3 is TGTGCCACCAGTGATTTGCGGACAGGGAGAAGCAATTCACCCCTCCACTTT. The chain recombines TRBV24-1 with TRBJ1-6, with 8 bases fitting TRBD1. Germline loops: CDR1 KGHDR, CDR2 SFDVKD. The CDR3 has 17 amino acids. Trimming removed 0 bases from V and 7 bases from J; junction bases left unmatched: 7.

This sequence joins TRBV5-4 and TRBJ2-2; D is undetermined. Germline V gene data show CDR1 as SGHNT and CDR2 as YYREEE (reference sequence). The CDR3 has 15 amino acids. V was cut by 2 bases and J by 1 base, with 9 bases left in between. The chain's CDR3 is CASSFEELNTGELFF. The CDR3 DNA follows: TGTGCCAGCAGCTTTGAGGAACTGAACACCGGGGAGCTGTTTTTT.

The chain carries TRBV2 and TRBJ2-3; a possible D gene is TRBD2 (5 bases). This CDR3 is built from 11 residues. In germline, CDR1 is SNHLY, CDR2 FYNNEI. V lost 11 bases and J 11 bases, leaving 17 bases between the germline ends. The CDR3 loop reads CASSGLLQQYF. Written as DNA, the CDR3 is TGTGCCTCCTCAGGACTTCTTCAGCAGTATTTT.